This TCR beta chain was documented in a study of T cells in Graves' hyperthyroidism and ophthalmopathy. RNA transcripts yielded amplified TCR beta CDR3 regions. Carried out on the TCR CDR3, a first-round RT-PCR used the HTBI primer set. A single record per CDR3 protein comes from TCRdb applying MiXCR to the multiplex PCR reads. Among around 600,000 distinct CDR3 sequences, 14% were seen once, and the ten largest hold 6.5% to 9%. V was pared by 5 bases and J by 4 bases, with 11 bases between. The CDR3 runs 13 residues. Germline-derived CDR1 and CDR2 are KGHSH and LQKENI. Enrolled ophthalmopathy patients presented with a Clinical Activity Score of at least 3, a NOSPECS grade of at least 4, and disease duration under 3 months. Each diagnosis was grounded in clinical symptoms, serum thyroxine and TRAb, thyroid ultrasound, and orbital computed tomography. Findings of the study overall: Ophthalmopathy cases were set apart from stable hyperthyroidism by a 13 V-J model.

A remark on this clonotype: Antigen unknown.

The source is a woman in her late teens or twenties with Graves' ophthalmopathy. The sequencing sample was made of blood. The gene calls are TRBV18 and TRBJ1-1; the D gene is possibly TRBD1 (5 bases). The CDR3 coding sequence is TGTGCCAGCTCAGGTGAGGGGTTCACTGAAGCTTTCTTT. Encoded protein: CASSGEGFTEAFF.